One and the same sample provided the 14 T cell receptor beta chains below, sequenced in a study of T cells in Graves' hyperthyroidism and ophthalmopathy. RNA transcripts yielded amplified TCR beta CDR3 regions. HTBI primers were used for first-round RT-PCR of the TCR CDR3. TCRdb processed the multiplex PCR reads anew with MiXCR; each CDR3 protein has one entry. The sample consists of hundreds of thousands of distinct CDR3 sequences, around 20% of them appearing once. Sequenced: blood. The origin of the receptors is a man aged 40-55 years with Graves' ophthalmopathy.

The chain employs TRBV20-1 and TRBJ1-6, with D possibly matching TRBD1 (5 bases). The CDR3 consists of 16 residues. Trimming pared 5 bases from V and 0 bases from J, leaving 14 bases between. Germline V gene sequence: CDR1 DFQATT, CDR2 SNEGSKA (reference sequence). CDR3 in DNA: TGCAGTGCTTTACGGGGCTCTAGCTCCTATAATTCACCCCTCCACTTT. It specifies CSALRGSSSYNSPLHF.

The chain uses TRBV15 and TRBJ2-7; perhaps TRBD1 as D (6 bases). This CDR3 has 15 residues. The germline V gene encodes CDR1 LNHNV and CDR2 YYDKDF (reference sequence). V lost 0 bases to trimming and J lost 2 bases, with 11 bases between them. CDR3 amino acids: CATSRDGTTPYEQYF. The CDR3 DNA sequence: TGTGCCACCAGCAGAGATGGGACAACCCCCTACGAGCAGTACTTC.

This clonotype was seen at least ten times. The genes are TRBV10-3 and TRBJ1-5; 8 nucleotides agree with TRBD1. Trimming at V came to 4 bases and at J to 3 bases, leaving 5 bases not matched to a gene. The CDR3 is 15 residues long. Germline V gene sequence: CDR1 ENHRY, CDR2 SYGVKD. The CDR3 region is CAISGDRSFNQPQHF. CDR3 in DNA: TGTGCCATCAGTGGGGACAGGTCGTTCAATCAGCCCCAGCATTTT.

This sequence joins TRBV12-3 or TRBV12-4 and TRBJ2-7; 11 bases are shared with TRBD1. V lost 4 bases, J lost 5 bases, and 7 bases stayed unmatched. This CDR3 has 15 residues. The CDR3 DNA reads TGTGCCAGCAGTTGGGCGGGGACAGGGGGGGACGAGCAGTACTTC. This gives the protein CASSWAGTGGDEQYF.

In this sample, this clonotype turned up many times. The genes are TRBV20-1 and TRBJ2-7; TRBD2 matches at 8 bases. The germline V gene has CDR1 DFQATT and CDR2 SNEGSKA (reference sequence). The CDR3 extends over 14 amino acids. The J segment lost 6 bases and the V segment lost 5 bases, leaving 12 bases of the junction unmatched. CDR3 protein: CSASLLAGAAEQYF. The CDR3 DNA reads TGCAGTGCTTCCCTTCTAGCGGGCGCCGCCGAGCAGTACTTC.

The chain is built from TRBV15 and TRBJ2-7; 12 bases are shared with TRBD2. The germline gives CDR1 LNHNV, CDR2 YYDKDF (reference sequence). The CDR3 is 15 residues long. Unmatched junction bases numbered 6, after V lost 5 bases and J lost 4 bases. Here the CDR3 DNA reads TGTGCCACCAGCGGAGGACTAGCGGGAAAATACGAGCAGTACTTC. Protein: CATSGGLAGKYEQYF.

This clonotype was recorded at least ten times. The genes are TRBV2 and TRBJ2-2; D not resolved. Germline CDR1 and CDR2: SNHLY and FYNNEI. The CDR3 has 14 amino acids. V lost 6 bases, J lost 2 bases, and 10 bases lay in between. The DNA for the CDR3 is TGTGCCAGCAGGACGGTCCGCAACACCGGGGAGCTGTTTTTT. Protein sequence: CASRTVRNTGELFF.

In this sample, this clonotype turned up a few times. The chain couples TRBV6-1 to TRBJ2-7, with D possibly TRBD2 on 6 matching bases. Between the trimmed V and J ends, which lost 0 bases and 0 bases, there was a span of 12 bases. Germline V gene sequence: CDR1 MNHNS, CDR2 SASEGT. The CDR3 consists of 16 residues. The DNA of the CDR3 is TGTGCCAGCAGTGAAGCAACGTTAGCGGTCTCCTACGAGCAGTACTTC. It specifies CASSEATLAVSYEQYF.

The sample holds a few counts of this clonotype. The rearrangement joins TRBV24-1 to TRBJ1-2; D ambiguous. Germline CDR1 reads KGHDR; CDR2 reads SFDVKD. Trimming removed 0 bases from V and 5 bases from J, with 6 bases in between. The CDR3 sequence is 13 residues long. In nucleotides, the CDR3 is TGTGCCACCAGTGATTTGGAAGGGTATGGCTACACCTTC. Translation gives CATSDLEGYGYTF.

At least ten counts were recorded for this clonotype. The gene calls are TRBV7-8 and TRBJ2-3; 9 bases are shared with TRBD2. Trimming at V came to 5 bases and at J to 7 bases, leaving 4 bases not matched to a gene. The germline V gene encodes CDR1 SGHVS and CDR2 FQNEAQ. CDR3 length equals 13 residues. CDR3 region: CASSHSGSYTQYF. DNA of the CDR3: TGTGCCAGCAGCCATAGCGGGAGCTATACGCAGTATTTT.

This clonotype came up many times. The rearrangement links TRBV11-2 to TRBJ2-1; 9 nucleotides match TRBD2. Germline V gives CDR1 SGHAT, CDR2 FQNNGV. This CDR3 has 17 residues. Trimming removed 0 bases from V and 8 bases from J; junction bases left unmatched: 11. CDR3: CASSLERSSGALDEQFF. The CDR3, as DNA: TGTGCCAGCAGCTTAGAGAGGTCTAGCGGGGCCCTCGATGAGCAGTTCTTC.

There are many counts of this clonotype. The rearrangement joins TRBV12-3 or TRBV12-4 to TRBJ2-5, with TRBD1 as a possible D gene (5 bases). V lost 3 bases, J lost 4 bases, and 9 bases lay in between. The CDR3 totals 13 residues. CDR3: CASSFSGAETQYF. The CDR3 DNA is TGTGCCAGCAGTTTTTCTGGGGCAGAGACCCAGTACTTC.

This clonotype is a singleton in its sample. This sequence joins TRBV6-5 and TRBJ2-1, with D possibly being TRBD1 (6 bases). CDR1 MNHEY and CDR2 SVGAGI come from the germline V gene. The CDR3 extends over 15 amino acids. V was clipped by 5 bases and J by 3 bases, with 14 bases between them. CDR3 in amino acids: CASSHRHRVYNEQFF. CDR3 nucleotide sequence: TGTGCCAGCAGTCACCGGCACAGGGTCTACAATGAGCAGTTCTTC.

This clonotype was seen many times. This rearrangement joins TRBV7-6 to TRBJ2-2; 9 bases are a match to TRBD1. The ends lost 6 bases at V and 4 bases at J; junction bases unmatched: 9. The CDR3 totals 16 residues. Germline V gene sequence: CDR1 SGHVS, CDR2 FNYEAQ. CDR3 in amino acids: CASSSTGGAGTGELFF. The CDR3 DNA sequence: TGTGCCAGCAGTTCTACAGGGGGCGCGGGCACCGGGGAGCTGTTTTTT.